This T cell receptor (beta chain) was identified during a study of T cell changes during pregnancy in multiple sclerosis. The CDR3 spans 15 residues. Trimming pared 6 bases from V and 2 bases from J, leaving 13 bases between. CDR1 and CDR2 from the germline V gene are MNHEY and SMNVEV (reference sequence). Measured with immunoSEQ multiplex PCR; TCRdb has only the in-frame clones, and not every one. Of under 65,000 clones listed, about 94% are singletons. V and J are TRBV27 and TRBJ2-2; D might be TRBD2 (6 bases). The starting material was CD8+ T cells from peripheral blood mononuclear cells, obtained after pregnancy. This receptor was identified in a female donor with multiple sclerosis, enrolled in a pregnancy study. Here the CDR3 DNA reads TGTGCCAGCAGCCCACTAGCCCTTAACACCGGGGAGCTGTTTTTT. Translated, it gives CASSPLALNTGELFF.